This record covers a single TCR beta chain. Original data processing: Amplification of reference gene primers was used by the study to estimate nucleated cell counts. Repertoires were generated with immunoSEQ multiplex PCR, while TCRdb's copy carries only in-frame clones and drops some. That table furnishes V, J and clone size, whereas the DNA furnished D and trimming. Among some 180,000 clones listed, around 83% were seen once. This entry belongs to a study of blood T cell repertoires in COVID-19. Study context: Some COVID-19 samples were acute and others convalescent; all came from the United States, Italy and Spain. PBMCs, B-cell-depleted T cells, or T cells were the source of the cDNA or gDNA that made up the material.

Germline CDR1 reads SGHDN; CDR2 reads FVKESK. The V gene lost 3 bases and the J gene lost 0 bases, with 13 bases spanning the gap. There are 16 residues in the CDR3. The rearrangement uses TRBV14 and TRBJ2-3; the D gene is possibly TRBD2 (6 bases). Sequencing was performed on peripheral blood. The clonotype originates from a human donor in a cohort sampled during active COVID-19. The DNA of the CDR3 is TGTGCCAGCAGCCAGGGGTTAGCGGCTAGCACAGATACGCAGTATTTT. Its protein product is CASSQGLAASTDTQYF.